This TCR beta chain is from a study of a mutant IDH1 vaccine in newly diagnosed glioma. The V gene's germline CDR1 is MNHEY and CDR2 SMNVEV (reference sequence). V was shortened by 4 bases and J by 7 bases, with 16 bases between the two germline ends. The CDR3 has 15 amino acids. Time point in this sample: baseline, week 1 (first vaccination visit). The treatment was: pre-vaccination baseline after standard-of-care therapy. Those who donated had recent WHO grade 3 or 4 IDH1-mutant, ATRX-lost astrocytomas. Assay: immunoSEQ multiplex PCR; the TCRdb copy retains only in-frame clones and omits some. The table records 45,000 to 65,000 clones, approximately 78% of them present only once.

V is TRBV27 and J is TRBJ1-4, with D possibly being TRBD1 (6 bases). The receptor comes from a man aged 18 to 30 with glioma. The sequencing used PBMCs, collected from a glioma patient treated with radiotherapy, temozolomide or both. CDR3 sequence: CASSSIGGDGEKLFF. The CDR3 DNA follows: TGTGCCAGCAGTTCCATCGGGGGCGACGGTGAAAAACTGTTTTTT.